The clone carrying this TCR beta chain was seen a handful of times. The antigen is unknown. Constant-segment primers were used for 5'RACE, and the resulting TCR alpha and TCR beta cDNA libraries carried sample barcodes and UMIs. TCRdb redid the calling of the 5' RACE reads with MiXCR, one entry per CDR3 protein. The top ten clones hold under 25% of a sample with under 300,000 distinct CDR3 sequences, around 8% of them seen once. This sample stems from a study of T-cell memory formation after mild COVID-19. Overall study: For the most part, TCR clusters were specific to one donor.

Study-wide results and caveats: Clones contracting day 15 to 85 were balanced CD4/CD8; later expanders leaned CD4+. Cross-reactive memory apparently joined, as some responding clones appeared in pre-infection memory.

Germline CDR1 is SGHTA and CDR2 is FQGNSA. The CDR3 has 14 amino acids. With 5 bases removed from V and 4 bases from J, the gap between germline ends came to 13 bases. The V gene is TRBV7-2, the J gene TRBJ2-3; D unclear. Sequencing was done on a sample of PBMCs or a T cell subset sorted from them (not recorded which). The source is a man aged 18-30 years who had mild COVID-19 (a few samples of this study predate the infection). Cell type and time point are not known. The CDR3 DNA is TGTGCCAGCAGCAGACCGGTGGGCGCAGATACGCAGTATTTT. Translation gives CASSRPVGADTQYF. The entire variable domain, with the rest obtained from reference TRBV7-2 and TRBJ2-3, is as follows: GAGVSQSPSNKVTEKGKDVELRCDPISGHTALYWYRQSLGQGLEFLIYFQGNSAPDKSGLPSDRFSAERTGGSVSTLTIQRTQQEDSAVYLCASSRPVGADTQYFGPGTRLTVL.